Listed here are 13 T cell receptor beta chains from one sample, sequenced in a study of technical replicates of blood from a few donors. Here immunoSEQ multiplex PCR was the method, and the copy in TCRdb shows in-frame clones only, minus some. The sample shows around 70,000 clones, just over 90% of them seen only once. Sequencing input: T cells isolated from PBMCs. The receptor set was obtained from a human donor in good health.

This clone was counted a single time. V is TRBV2 and J is TRBJ2-7; 9 positions match TRBD1. CDR1 SNHLY and CDR2 FYNNEI come from the germline V gene. With 6 bases clipped from V and 1 base from J, the junction kept 7 bases outside the gene matches. This CDR3 is 15 amino acids long. CDR3: CASRGGQGISYEQYF. Here the CDR3 DNA reads TGTGCCAGCAGGGGAGGACAGGGGATTTCCTACGAGCAGTACTTC.

The J gene is TRBJ2-3, the V gene TRBV6-5, with a weak D call TRBD2 (6 bases). This CDR3 has 12 amino acids. V was trimmed by 6 bases and J by 6 bases, leaving 10 bases between them. CDR1 is MNHEY and CDR2 is SVGAGI in the germline V gene. The CDR3 protein is CASRSRGDTQYF. DNA of the CDR3: TGTGCCAGCAGGTCACGGGGGGATACGCAGTATTTT.

The V call is TRBV7-9, the J call TRBJ1-5, with D hard to call. Per the germline V gene, CDR1 is SEHNR and CDR2 is FQNEAQ (reference sequence). With 4 bases removed from V and 4 bases from J, the gap between germline ends came to 2 bases. The CDR3 sequence is 11 residues long. CDR3 in amino acids: CASSSNQPQHF. DNA of the CDR3: TGTGCCAGCAGCTCAAATCAGCCCCAGCATTTT.

This chain connects TRBV28 to TRBJ2-3; TRBD2 matches 11 bases. The germline CDR1 and CDR2 sequences are MDHEN and SYDVKM. This CDR3 has 15 amino acids. J was trimmed by 5 bases and V by 8 bases; bases with no gene match: 9. Here the CDR3 reads CASGLLAGAIDTQYF. The CDR3 bases are TGTGCCAGCGGCCTACTAGCGGGAGCTATAGATACGCAGTATTTT.

This clone was counted only a few times. The chain links TRBV27 to TRBJ2-7; D might be TRBD2 (6 bases). Trimming shortened V by 6 bases and J by 0 bases, and 15 bases separated the two germline ends. Germline V gives CDR1 MNHEY, CDR2 SMNVEV (reference sequence). This CDR3 spans 15 amino acids. The CDR3: CASSTDAGNSYEQYF. The CDR3 bases are TGTGCCAGCAGCACAGACGCGGGGAACTCCTACGAGCAGTACTTC.

This clone was recorded once. V and J are TRBV2 and TRBJ1-5; no clear D. V lost 6 bases and J 7 bases, leaving 10 bases between the germline ends. This CDR3 region has 12 residues. Germline V gene sequence: CDR1 SNHLY, CDR2 FYNNEI. CDR3 DNA: TGTGCCAGCAGATCATCAGGCCAGCCCCAGCATTTT. Translated: CASRSSGQPQHF.

This chain uses TRBV6-6 with TRBJ1-5; D not resolved. The V and J ends lost 2 bases and 0 bases respectively, with 8 bases between them. There are 15 residues in the CDR3. Germline CDR1 reads MNHNY; CDR2 reads SVGAGI (reference sequence). This CDR3 is CASSYLESSNQPQHF. The CDR3 nucleotides read TGTGCCAGCAGTTACCTCGAGAGTAGCAATCAGCCCCAGCATTTT.

The genes are TRBV14 and TRBJ2-2; TRBD1 aligns across 8 bases. Germline loops: CDR1 SGHDN, CDR2 FVKESK. The CDR3 runs to 14 residues. With 4 bases clipped from V and 6 bases from J, the junction kept 4 bases outside the gene matches. The CDR3 is CASSRTGLAGELFF. CDR3 DNA sequence: TGTGCCAGCAGCCGGACAGGGCTCGCCGGGGAGCTGTTTTTT.

This chain uses TRBV12-5 with TRBJ1-1; D is undetermined. V gave up 4 bases and J gave up 0 bases, with 18 bases separating them. The CDR3 contains 17 residues. The germline gives CDR1 LGHNT, CDR2 FRNRAP. CDR3 in DNA: TGTGCTAGTGGTTCCCGAGCCCGAAATAATATGAACACTGAAGCTTTCTTT. It yields the protein CASGSRARNNMNTEAFF. The complete variable domain, with remaining parts taken from reference TRBV12-5 and TRBJ1-1, reads DARVTQTPRHKVTEMGQEVTMRCQPILGHNTVFWYRQTMMQGLELLAYFRNRAPLDDSGMPKDRFSAEMPDATLATLKIQPSEPRDSAVYFCASGSRARNNMNTEAFFGQGTRLTVV.

This chain connects TRBV5-1 to TRBJ2-5, with D unresolved. Deletions cut 0 bases from V and 2 bases from J, with 8 bases between. The CDR3 has 14 residues. The germline gives CDR1 SGHRS, CDR2 YFSETQ. The CDR3 loop is CASSLVLGQETQYF. For the CDR3, the DNA is TGCGCCAGCAGCTTGGTTCTAGGACAAGAGACCCAGTACTTC.

This clone was observed a handful of times. The chain links TRBV27 to TRBJ1-2, with D unclear. The V end lost 5 bases, the J end lost 4 bases, and 11 bases lay between the germline ends. From germline, CDR1 is MNHEY and CDR2 SMNVEV (reference sequence). This CDR3 is built from 13 residues. CDR3 sequence: CASSRGMSYGYTF. The DNA for the CDR3 is TGTGCCAGCAGTCGAGGCATGAGCTATGGCTACACCTTC.

This chain uses TRBV2 with TRBJ2-3; TRBD2 agrees at 7 bases. Germline V gives CDR1 SNHLY, CDR2 FYNNEI. V shed 6 bases and J 3 bases; nucleotides not matched to a gene: 9. The CDR3 runs to 15 residues. The CDR3 sequence is CASRSPGLRTDTQYF. The DNA of the CDR3 is TGTGCCAGCAGGTCCCCGGGACTAAGGACAGATACGCAGTATTTT.

The chain has TRBV5-8 and TRBJ1-2; D is unclear. Per germline, CDR1 SGHTS and CDR2 YDEGEE. The CDR3 is 11 residues long. V dropped 4 bases and J dropped 2 bases, with 3 bases sitting between them. The CDR3 DNA follows: TGTGCCAGCAGCCCAAACTATGGCTACACCTTC. Translating gives CASSPNYGYTF. Full variable domain (outside the CDR3, taken from reference TRBV5-8 and TRBJ1-2): EAGVTQSPTHLIKTRGQQATLRCSPISGHTSVYWYQQALGLGLQFLLWYDEGEERNRGNFPPRFSGRQFPNYSSELNVNALELEDSALYLCASSPNYGYTFGSGTRLTVV.